The 19 T cell receptor beta chains listed next were all sequenced from one sample in a study of cytomegalovirus exposure and HLA in healthy donors. PCR primers comprised 60 Vbeta and 13 Jbeta primers. This table comes from immunoSEQ multiplex PCR, and its TCRdb copy is limited to in-frame clones, with some not included. The sample lists about 100,000 clones; around 69% were seen once. The sequenced material came from PBMCs. Receptors were obtained from a man aged 18 to 29 in good health and CMV-seronegative.

This clone was detected only once. V usage is TRBV5-1 and J usage is TRBJ2-3; D is possibly TRBD2 (6 bases). V was trimmed by 0 bases and J by 2 bases, leaving 13 bases between them. The CDR3 sequence is 16 residues long. Germline V CDR1 and CDR2: SGHRS, YFSETQ. The CDR3 reads CASSLATSFFTDTQYF. The CDR3 DNA reads as TGCGCCAGCAGCTTGGCGACTAGTTTTTTCACAGATACGCAGTATTTT. The full variable domain, rest sourced from reference TRBV5-1 and TRBJ2-3, is KAGVTQTPRYLIKTRGQQVTLSCSPISGHRSVSWYQQTPGQGLQFLFEYFSETQRNKGNFPGRFSGRQFSNSRSEMNVSTLELGDSALYLCASSLATSFFTDTQYFGPGTRLTVL.

The gene calls are TRBV6-5 and TRBJ1-4, with D maybe TRBD1 (6 bases). V was cut by 2 bases and J by 8 bases, with 12 bases left in between. Germline CDR1 reads MNHEY; CDR2 reads SVGAGI. CDR3 length: 14 amino acids. CDR3 region: CASSYGGAREKLFF. The CDR3 DNA sequence: TGTGCCAGCAGTTACGGGGGGGCGCGAGAAAAACTGTTTTTT.

V gene TRBV5-1 combines with J gene TRBJ2-7; tentative D call: TRBD2 (6 bases). With 1 base removed from V and 6 bases from J, the gap between germline ends came to 11 bases. CDR3 size: 13 residues. Germline V gene data show CDR1 as SGHRS and CDR2 as YFSETQ. The DNA for the CDR3 is TGCGCCAGCAGCTTGACTAGCCTTTTCGAGCAGTACTTC. This codes for CASSLTSLFEQYF.

This chain joins TRBV5-5 and TRBJ2-1; 7 bases match TRBD2. The J segment lost 4 bases and the V segment lost 4 bases, leaving 2 bases of the junction unmatched. The CDR3 is 13 amino acids. Germline V gene lookup returns CDR1 SGHKS and CDR2 YYEKEE (reference sequence). The CDR3 DNA is TGTGCCAGCAGCACGGGGGGTTACAATGAGCAGTTCTTC. As protein: CASSTGGYNEQFF.

This sequence joins TRBV29-1 and TRBJ2-5; 11 nucleotides match TRBD2. The CDR3 spans 15 residues. Trimming removed 7 bases from V and 4 bases from J; junction bases left unmatched: 11. The V gene's germline CDR1 is SQVTM and CDR2 ANQGSEA. DNA for the CDR3: TGCAGCGCTCGAGGTAGCGGGGGGGCGGGAGAGACCCAGTACTTC. Translated: CSARGSGGAGETQYF.

The rearrangement links TRBV9 to TRBJ2-3; possibly TRBD2 for D (6 bases). The germline V and J ends were trimmed by 4 bases and 4 bases, with 19 bases remaining between them. This CDR3 has 16 residues. The V gene's germline CDR1 is SGDLS and CDR2 YYNGEE. The chain's CDR3 is CASSPRGTGTADTQYF. CDR3 DNA sequence: TGTGCCAGCAGCCCCAGAGGAACGGGGACTGCAGATACGCAGTATTTT.

The V gene is TRBV5-1, the J gene TRBJ1-4; the D gene is possibly TRBD1 (6 bases). The germline V and J ends were trimmed by 5 bases and 6 bases, with 14 bases remaining between them. CDR1 is SGHRS, CDR2 YFSETQ, per germline. The CDR3 runs 14 residues. This CDR3 is CASSLQGSDEKLFF. In DNA form, the CDR3 reads TGCGCCAGCAGTCTACAGGGTTCAGATGAAAAACTGTTTTTT.

The chain combines TRBV5-1 with TRBJ2-1; 9 bases are shared with TRBD2. Trimming at V came to 0 bases and at J to 2 bases, leaving 3 bases not matched to a gene. This CDR3 is built from 16 residues. CDR1 is SGHRS and CDR2 is YFSETQ in the germline V gene. CDR3 sequence (DNA): TGCGCCAGCAGCTTGGATGCGGGGGGGCCCTACAATGAGCAGTTCTTC. Residues: CASSLDAGGPYNEQFF.

V and J are TRBV7-2 and TRBJ2-3; D not resolved. Germline lookup yields CDR1 SGHTA and CDR2 FQGNSA. The CDR3 has 17 amino acids. V was shortened by 3 bases and J by 2 bases, with 18 bases between the two germline ends. The CDR3 region is CASSLTPGGASTDTQYF. The CDR3, as DNA: TGTGCCAGCAGCTTGACCCCCGGTGGAGCTTCCACAGATACGCAGTATTTT.

A few counts support this clone. The chain is built from TRBV4-3 and TRBJ1-1; perhaps TRBD1 as D (6 bases). The CDR3 is made up of 16 amino acids. Trimming left V 0 bases short and J 1 base short, with 12 bases between. Germline assignment: CDR1 LGHNA and CDR2 YSLEER. Here the CDR3 reads CASSQEATGKNTEAFF. CDR3 nucleotide sequence: TGCGCCAGCAGCCAAGAGGCCACAGGGAAGAACACTGAAGCTTTCTTT.

The rearrangement uses TRBV7-3 and TRBJ1-2, with D hard to call. CDR3 length: 13 amino acids. Per the germline V gene, CDR1 is SGHTA and CDR2 is FQGTGA. Trimming cost V 5 bases and J 1 base, with 8 bases left between them. CDR3 sequence: CASSTGNNYGYTF. Here the CDR3 DNA reads TGTGCCAGCAGCACGGGGAATAACTATGGCTACACCTTC.

This clone was detected only a few times. The chain combines TRBV2 with TRBJ2-3, with 12 positions matching TRBD2. The CDR3 covers 17 residues. V shed 10 bases and J 1 base; nucleotides not matched to a gene: 12. From germline, CDR1 is SNHLY and CDR2 FYNNEI. The CDR3 here is CATPVLAGGPGTDTQYF. The CDR3 nucleotides read TGTGCCACCCCTGTCCTAGCGGGGGGGCCGGGCACAGATACGCAGTATTTT.

This clone appeared a single time. J is TRBJ2-3 and V is TRBV28; tentative D call: TRBD1 (6 bases). This CDR3 spans 13 amino acids. Germline V gene lookup returns CDR1 MDHEN and CDR2 SYDVKM. V gave up 10 bases and J gave up 3 bases, with 14 bases separating them. The CDR3 protein is CAIEGERTDTQYF. The CDR3 bases are TGTGCCATCGAGGGGGAGCGGACAGATACGCAGTATTTT.

This clone appeared many times. Other DNA sequences from this sample encode an identical CDR3 as well. This chain connects TRBV5-1 to TRBJ1-4; 8 bases line up with TRBD1. Germline CDR1 reads SGHRS; CDR2 reads YFSETQ. The trim removed 4 bases at V and 3 bases at J, leaving 2 bases unmatched. The CDR3 sequence is 14 residues long. The CDR3 protein is CASSLQGANEKLFF. CDR3 sequence (DNA): TGCGCCAGCAGCCTACAGGGGGCTAATGAAAAACTGTTTTTT.

The chain joins TRBV19 to TRBJ1-4; unclear D gene. This CDR3 is 16 amino acids long. Germline loops: CDR1 LNHDA, CDR2 SQIVND (reference sequence). V was shortened by 4 bases and J by 4 bases, with 16 bases between the two germline ends. The CDR3 DNA reads TGTGCCAGTAGTACCCGCGGCGGGCCAGTTAATGAAAAACTGTTTTTT. This encodes CASSTRGGPVNEKLFF.

V gene TRBV6-5 combines with J gene TRBJ2-1; 8 bases are shared with TRBD1. Germline lookup yields CDR1 MNHEY and CDR2 SVGAGI. The CDR3 spans 15 residues. The junction had 16 bases not matched to a gene; V was cut back by 8 bases and J by 10 bases. The CDR3 here is CASRSPTGGFREQFF. The CDR3 DNA is TGTGCCAGCCGCTCCCCCACAGGGGGATTCAGAGAGCAGTTCTTC.

The CDR3 DNA follows: TGTGCCAGCAGCCCCGTGACAGGGAGGTCCTACGAGCAGTACTTC. Protein sequence: CASSPVTGRSYEQYF. The chain combines TRBV7-9 with TRBJ2-7; tentative D call: TRBD1 (7 bases). The CDR3 consists of 15 residues. The V and J ends lost 5 bases and 1 base respectively, with 15 bases between them. Germline CDR1 and CDR2: SEHNR and FQNEAQ (reference sequence).

The gene calls are TRBV7-9 and TRBJ1-2; D uncertain. CDR1 is SEHNR and CDR2 is FQNEAQ in the germline V gene (reference sequence). V lost 5 bases and J 9 bases, leaving 10 bases between the germline ends. CDR3 length equals 11 residues. The CDR3 DNA reads TGTGCCAGCAGCCGGGATAGCAGCTACACCTTC. Protein: CASSRDSSYTF.

The chain carries TRBV5-4 and TRBJ2-1; D call uncertain. V was trimmed by 7 bases and J by 4 bases, leaving 21 bases between them. From germline, CDR1 is SGHNT and CDR2 YYREEE (reference sequence). The CDR3 runs to 16 residues. The CDR3 bases are TGTGCCAGCTTTCCGAACCGCGGCGGTGAGTACAATGAGCAGTTCTTC. This sequence encodes CASFPNRGGEYNEQFF.